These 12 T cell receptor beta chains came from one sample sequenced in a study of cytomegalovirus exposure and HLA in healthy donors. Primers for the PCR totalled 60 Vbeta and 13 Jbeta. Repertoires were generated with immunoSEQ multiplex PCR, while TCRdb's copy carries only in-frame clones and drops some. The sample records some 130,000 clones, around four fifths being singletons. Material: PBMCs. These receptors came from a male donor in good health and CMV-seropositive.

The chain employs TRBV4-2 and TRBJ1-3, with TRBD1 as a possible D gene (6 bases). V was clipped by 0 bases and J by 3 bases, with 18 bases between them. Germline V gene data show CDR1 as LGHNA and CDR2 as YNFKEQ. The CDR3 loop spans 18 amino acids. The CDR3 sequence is CASSQDLQGSRLGNTIYF. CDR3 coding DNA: TGTGCCAGCAGCCAAGACCTACAGGGATCTCGCCTTGGAAACACCATATATTTT.

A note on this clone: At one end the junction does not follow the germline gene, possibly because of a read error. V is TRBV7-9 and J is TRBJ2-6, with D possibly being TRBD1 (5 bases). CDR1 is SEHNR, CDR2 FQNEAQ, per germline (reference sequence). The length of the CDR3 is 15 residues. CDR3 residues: CASSLAWAGASVLTF. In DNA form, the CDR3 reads TGTGCCAGCAGCTTAGCCTGGGCTGGGGCCAGCGTCCTGACTTTC.

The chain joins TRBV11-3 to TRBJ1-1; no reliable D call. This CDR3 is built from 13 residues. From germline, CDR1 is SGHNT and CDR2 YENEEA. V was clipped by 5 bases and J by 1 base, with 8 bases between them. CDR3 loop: CASSPLGNTEAFF. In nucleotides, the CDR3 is TGTGCCAGCAGCCCCCTCGGGAACACTGAAGCTTTCTTT. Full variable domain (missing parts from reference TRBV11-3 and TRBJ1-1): EAGVVQSPRYKIIEKKQPVAFWCNPISGHNTLYWYLQNLGQGPELLIRYENEEAVDDSQLPKDRFSAERLKGVDSTLKIQPAELGDSAVYLCASSPLGNTEAFFGQGTRLTVV.

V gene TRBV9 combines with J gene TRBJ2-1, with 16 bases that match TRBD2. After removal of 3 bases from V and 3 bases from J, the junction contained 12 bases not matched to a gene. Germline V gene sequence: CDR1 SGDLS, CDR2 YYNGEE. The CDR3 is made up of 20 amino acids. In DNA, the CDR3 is TGTGCCAGCAGCGCCCCCCCCGGGACTAGCGGGAGGGCGCGCTACAATGAGCAGTTCTTC. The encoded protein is CASSAPPGTSGRARYNEQFF.

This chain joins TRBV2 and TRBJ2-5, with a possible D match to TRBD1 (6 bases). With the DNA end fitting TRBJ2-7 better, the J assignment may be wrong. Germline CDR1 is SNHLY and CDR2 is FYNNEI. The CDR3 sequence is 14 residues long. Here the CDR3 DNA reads TGTGCCAGCAGTAGGCAGGGGAGCTCCTACGAGCAGTACTTC. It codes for CASSRQGSSYEQYF.

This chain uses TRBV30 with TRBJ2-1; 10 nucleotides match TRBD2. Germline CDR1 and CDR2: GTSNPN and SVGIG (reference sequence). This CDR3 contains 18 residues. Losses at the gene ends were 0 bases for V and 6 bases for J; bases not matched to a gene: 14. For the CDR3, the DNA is TGTGCCTGGAGTGTAAGGCTAGCGGGAGATGGGGCTGGCAATGAGCAGTTCTTC. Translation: CAWSVRLAGDGAGNEQFF. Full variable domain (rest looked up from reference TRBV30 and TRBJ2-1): SQTIHQWPATLVQPVGSPLSLECTVEGTSNPNLYWYRQAAGRGLQLLFYSVGIGQISSEVPQNLSASRPQDRQFILSSKKLLLSDSGFYLCAWSVRLAGDGAGNEQFFGPGTRLTVL.

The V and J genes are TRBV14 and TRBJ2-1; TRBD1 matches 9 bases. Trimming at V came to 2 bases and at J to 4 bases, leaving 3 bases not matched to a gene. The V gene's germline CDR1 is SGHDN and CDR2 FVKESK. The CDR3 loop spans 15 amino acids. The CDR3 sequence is CASSQWTGAYNEQFF. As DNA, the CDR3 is TGTGCCAGCAGCCAATGGACAGGGGCATACAATGAGCAGTTCTTC.

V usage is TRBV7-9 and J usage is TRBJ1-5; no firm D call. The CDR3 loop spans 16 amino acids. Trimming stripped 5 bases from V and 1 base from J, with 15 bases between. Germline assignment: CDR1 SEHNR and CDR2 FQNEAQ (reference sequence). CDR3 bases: TGTGCCAGCAGCCCCGGGAGAGAGGAGAGCAATCAGCCCCAGCATTTT. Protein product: CASSPGREESNQPQHF.

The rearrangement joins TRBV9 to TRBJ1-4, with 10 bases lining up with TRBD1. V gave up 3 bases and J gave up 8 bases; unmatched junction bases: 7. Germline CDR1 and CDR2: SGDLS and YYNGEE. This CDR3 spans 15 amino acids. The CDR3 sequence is CASSETGTGEEKLFF. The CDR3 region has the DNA TGTGCCAGCAGCGAGACGGGGACAGGGGAGGAAAAACTGTTTTTT.

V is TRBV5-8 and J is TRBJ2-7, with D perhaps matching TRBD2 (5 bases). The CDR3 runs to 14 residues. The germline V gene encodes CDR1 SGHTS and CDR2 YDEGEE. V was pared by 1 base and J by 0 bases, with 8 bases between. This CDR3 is CASSLQRLSYEQYF. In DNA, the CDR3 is TGTGCCAGCAGCTTGCAGCGGCTCTCCTACGAGCAGTACTTC.

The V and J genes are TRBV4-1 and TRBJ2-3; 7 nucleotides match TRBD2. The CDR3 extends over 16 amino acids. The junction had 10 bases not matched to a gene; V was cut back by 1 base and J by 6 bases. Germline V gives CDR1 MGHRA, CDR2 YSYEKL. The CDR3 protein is CASSQGVAGPSDTQYF. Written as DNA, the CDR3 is TGCGCCAGCAGCCAAGGGGTAGCGGGCCCATCGGATACGCAGTATTTT.

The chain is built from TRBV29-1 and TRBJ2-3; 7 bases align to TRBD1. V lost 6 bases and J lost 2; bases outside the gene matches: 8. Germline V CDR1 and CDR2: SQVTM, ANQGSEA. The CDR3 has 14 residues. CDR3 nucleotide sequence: TGCAGCGTCCTTGAAGACAGGGACACAGATACGCAGTATTTT. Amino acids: CSVLEDRDTDTQYF.